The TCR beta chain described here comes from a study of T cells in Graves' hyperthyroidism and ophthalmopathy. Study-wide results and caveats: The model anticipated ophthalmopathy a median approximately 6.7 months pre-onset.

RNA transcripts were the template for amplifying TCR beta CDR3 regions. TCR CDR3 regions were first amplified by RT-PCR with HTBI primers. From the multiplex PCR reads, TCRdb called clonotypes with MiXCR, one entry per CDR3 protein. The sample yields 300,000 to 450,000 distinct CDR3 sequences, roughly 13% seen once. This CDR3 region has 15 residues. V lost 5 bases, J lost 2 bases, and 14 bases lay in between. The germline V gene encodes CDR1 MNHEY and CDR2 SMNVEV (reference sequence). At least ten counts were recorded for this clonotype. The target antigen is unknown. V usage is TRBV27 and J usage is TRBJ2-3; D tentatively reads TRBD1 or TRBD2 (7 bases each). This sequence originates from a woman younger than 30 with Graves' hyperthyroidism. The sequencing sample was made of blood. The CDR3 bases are TGTGCCAGCAGTCCATCAGGGGGGGACACAGATACGCAGTATTTT. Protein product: CASSPSGGDTDTQYF.